The rows below give T cell receptor beta chains drawn from one sample of a study of blood T cell repertoires in COVID-19. The data were produced by immunoSEQ multiplex PCR, yet TCRdb's version contains in-frame clones alone and is incomplete. The repertoire includes around 75,000 clones, around 87% of them detected once, and less than 6.5% sits in the top ten. Sequencing was performed on peripheral blood. These receptors originate from a man aged 50 or older with acute or convalescent COVID-19. Each CDR3 is given with its conserved first and last residue. A D gene is named only where the DNA matches it firmly. Expanded clones are given a class, and other clones once, few, many or no size at all.

d_call j_call clone_size v_call cdr3_aa cdr3_nt
NA TRBJ1-1 NA TRBV7-2 CASSLVLGGGGNTEAFF TGTGCCAGCAGCTTAGTATTAGGTGGGGGAGGGAACACTGAAGCTTTCTTT
TRBD1 TRBJ1-5 once TRBV19 CASSRTGEQPQHF TGTGCCAGTAGTCGGACAGGGGAACAGCCCCAGCATTTT
NA TRBJ1-1 NA TRBV6-5 CASSYQGRNTEAFF TGTGCCAGCAGTTATCAGGGTAGGAACACTGAAGCTTTCTTT
TRBD2 TRBJ2-1 NA TRBV2 CASSDLAGVDNEQFF TGTGCCAGCAGTGATCTAGCGGGAGTTGATAATGAGCAGTTCTTC
TRBD1 TRBJ1-3 NA TRBV27 CASSIKYRGSGNTIYF TGTGCCAGCAGTATAAAATACAGGGGAAGCGGAAACACCATATATTTT
NA TRBJ1-5 NA TRBV4-1 CASSQAGSNQPQHF TGCGCCAGCAGCCAAGCAGGTAGCAATCAGCCCCAGCATTTT
TRBD1 TRBJ1-1 NA TRBV5-1 CASSKGDRGFAEAFF TGCGCCAGCAGCAAGGGAGACAGGGGATTCGCTGAAGCTTTCTTT
NA TRBJ2-7 NA TRBV27 CASSLSRTGTYEQYF TGTGCCAGCAGTTTATCGAGAACAGGGACCTACGAGCAGTACTTC
TRBD1 TRBJ2-4 NA TRBV7-2 CASSAPTGGKNIQYF TGTGCCAGCAGCGCTCCCACAGGGGGCAAAAACATTCAGTACTTC
NA TRBJ2-3 NA TRBV24-1 CATSGWGGTSTDTQYF TGTGCCACCAGTGGCTGGGGCGGGACTAGCACAGATACGCAGTATTTT
NA TRBJ2-7 NA TRBV3-1/TRBV3-2 CASSQSEGVGHEQYF TGTGCCAGCAGCCAATCGGAGGGAGTAGGTCACGAGCAGTACTTC
NA TRBJ1-1 NA TRBV27 CASREVWDTEAFF TGTGCCAGCAGGGAGGTGTGGGACACTGAAGCTTTCTTT
NA TRBJ2-2 NA TRBV6-6 CASSSPSGANTGELFF TGTGCCAGCAGTTCGCCCTCAGGGGCAAACACCGGGGAGCTGTTTTTT
TRBD1 TRBJ1-2 NA TRBV19 CASSSRTGADGYTF TGTGCCAGTAGTAGCCGGACAGGGGCAGATGGCTACACCTTC
NA TRBJ2-7 NA TRBV11-3 CASSLGPTRLSYEQYF TGTGCCAGCAGCTTAGGGCCAACTCGACTCTCCTACGAGCAGTACTTC
NA TRBJ2-3 once TRBV6-5 CASSPRAGDTQYF TGTGCCAGCAGTCCCCGGGCGGGAGATACGCAGTATTTT
NA TRBJ1-6 NA TRBV11-3 CASSFSPPGAQGSPLHF TGTGCCAGCAGCTTTTCGCCTCCGGGTGCGCAAGGTTCACCCCTCCACTTT
TRBD2 TRBJ2-3 NA TRBV5-1 CASRSGASTDTQYF TGCGCCAGCAGAAGCGGGGCTAGCACAGATACGCAGTATTTT
TRBD2 TRBJ2-3 NA TRBV6-2/TRBV6-3 CASSYSRLAGVTDTQYF TGTGCCAGCAGTTACTCGAGACTAGCGGGAGTTACAGATACGCAGTATTTT
NA TRBJ2-3 NA TRBV19 CASSIEGGSTDTQYF TGTGCCAGTAGTATAGAAGGGGGATCCACAGATACGCAGTATTTT
TRBD2 TRBJ2-3 NA TRBV7-9 CASSLSGRDADTQYF TGTGCCAGCAGCTTGAGCGGGAGGGACGCAGATACGCAGTATTTT
NA TRBJ2-7 few TRBV5-1 CASSSGAGNVVVEQYF TGCGCCAGCAGCTCCGGAGCAGGGAATGTAGTCGTCGAGCAGTACTTC